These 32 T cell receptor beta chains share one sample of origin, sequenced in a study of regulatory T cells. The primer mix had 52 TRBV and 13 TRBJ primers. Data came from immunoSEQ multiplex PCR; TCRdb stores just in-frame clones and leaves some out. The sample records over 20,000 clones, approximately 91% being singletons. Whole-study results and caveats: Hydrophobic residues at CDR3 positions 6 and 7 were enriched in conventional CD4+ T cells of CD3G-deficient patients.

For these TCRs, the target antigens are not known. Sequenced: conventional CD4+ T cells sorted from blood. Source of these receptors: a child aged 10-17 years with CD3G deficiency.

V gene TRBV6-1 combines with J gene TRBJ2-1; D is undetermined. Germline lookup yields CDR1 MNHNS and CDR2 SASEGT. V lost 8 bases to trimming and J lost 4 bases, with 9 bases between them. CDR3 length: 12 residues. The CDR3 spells CASGLNYNEQFF. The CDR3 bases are TGTGCCAGCGGCCTAAATTACAATGAGCAGTTCTTC.

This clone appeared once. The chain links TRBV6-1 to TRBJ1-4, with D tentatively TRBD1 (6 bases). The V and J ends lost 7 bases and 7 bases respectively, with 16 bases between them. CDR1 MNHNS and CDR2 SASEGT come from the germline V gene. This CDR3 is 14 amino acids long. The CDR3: CASNPPGATEKLFF. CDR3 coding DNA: TGTGCCAGCAACCCCCCAGGGGCAACTGAAAAACTGTTTTTT.

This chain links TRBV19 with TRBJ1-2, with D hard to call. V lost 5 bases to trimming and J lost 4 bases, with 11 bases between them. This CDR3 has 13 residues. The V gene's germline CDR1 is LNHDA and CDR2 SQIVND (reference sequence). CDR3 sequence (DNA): TGTGCCAGTAGTCGCGGGCGGGTCTATGGCTACACCTTC. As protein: CASSRGRVYGYTF.

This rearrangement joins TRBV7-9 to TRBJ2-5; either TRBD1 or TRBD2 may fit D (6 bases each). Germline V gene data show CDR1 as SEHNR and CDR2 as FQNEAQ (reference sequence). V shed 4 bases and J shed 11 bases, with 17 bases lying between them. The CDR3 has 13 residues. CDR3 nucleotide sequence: TGTGCCAGCAGCTCCCAAGTAGGGGGGAGGCAGTACTTC. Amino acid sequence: CASSSQVGGRQYF.

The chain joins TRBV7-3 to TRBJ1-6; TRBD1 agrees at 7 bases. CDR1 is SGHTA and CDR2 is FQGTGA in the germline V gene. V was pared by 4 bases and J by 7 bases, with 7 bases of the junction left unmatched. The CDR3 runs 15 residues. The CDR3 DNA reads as TGTGCCAGCAGCTCCAGAGACAGGGTGAATTCACCCCTCCACTTT. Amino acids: CASSSRDRVNSPLHF.

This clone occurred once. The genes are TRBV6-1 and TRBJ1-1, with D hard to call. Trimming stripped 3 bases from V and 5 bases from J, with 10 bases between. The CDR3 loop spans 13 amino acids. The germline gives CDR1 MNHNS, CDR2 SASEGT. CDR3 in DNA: TGTGCCAGCAGTGACCAGGTTCGGACTGAAGCTTTCTTT. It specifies CASSDQVRTEAFF.

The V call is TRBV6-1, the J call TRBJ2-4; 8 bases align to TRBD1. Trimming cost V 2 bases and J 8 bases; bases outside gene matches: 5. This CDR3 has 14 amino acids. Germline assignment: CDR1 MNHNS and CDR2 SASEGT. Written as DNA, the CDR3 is TGTGCCAGCAGTGAACAGGGGGCAGGGGACATTCAGTACTTC. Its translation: CASSEQGAGDIQYF.

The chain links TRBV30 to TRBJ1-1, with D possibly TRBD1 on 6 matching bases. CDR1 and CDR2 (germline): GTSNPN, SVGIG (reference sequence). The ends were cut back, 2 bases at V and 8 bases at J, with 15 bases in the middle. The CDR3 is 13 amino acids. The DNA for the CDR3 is TGTGCCTGGAGTAGCGGGAGGGGACAAGAAGCTTTCTTT. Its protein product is CAWSSGRGQEAFF.

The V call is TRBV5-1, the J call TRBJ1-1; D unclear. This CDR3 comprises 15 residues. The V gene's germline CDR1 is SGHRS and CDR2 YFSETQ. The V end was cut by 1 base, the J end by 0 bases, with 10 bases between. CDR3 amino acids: CASSLRAGLNTEAFF. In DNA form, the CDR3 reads TGCGCCAGCAGCTTGCGAGCAGGCTTGAACACTGAAGCTTTCTTT.

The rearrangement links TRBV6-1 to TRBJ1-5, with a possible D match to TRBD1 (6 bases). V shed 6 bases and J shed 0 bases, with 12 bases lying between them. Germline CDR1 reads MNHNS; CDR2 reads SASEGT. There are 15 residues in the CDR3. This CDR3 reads CASRGQPLSNQPQHF. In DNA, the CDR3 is TGTGCCAGCAGAGGACAGCCCCTTAGCAATCAGCCCCAGCATTTT.

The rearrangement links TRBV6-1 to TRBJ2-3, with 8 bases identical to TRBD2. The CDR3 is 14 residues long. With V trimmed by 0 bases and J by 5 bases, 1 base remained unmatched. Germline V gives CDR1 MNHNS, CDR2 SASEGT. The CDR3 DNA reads TGTGCCAGCAGTGAAGCCGGGGGGGTAGATACGCAGTATTTT. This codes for CASSEAGGVDTQYF.

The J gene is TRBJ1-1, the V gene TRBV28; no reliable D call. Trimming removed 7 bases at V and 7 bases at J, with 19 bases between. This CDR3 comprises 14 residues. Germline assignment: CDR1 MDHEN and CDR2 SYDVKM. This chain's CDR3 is CASNWAGIGGEAFF. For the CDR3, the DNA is TGTGCCAGCAACTGGGCAGGAATCGGTGGTGAAGCTTTCTTT.

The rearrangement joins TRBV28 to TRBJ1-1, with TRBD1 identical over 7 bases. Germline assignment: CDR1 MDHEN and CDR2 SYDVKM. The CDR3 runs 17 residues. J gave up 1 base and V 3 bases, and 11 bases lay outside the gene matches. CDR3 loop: CASSFWTGGGRNTEAFF. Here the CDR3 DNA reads TGTGCCAGCAGTTTTTGGACAGGCGGGGGTAGGAACACTGAAGCTTTCTTT.

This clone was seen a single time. The CDR3 sequence is CASSEQRANTGELFF. The DNA of the CDR3 is TGCGCCAGCAGCGAACAGCGGGCAAACACCGGGGAGCTGTTTTTT. The chain carries TRBV5-1 and TRBJ2-2; maybe TRBD2 (6 bases). Germline loops: CDR1 SGHRS, CDR2 YFSETQ. The V end was cut by 4 bases, the J end by 2 bases, with 12 bases between. This CDR3 has 15 residues.

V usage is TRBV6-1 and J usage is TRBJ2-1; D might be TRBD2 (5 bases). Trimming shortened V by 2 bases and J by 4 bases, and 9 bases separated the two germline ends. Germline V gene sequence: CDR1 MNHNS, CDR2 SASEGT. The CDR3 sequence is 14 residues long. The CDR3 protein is CASSELRGYNEQFF. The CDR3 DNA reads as TGTGCCAGCAGTGAACTAAGAGGGTACAATGAGCAGTTCTTC.

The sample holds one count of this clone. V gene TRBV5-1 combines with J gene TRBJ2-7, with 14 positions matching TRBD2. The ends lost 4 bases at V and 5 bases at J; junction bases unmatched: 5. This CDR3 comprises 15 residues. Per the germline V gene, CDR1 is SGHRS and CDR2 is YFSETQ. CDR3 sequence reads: CASSLGLAGVNEQYF. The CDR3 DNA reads TGCGCCAGCAGCCTGGGACTAGCGGGAGTAAACGAGCAGTACTTC. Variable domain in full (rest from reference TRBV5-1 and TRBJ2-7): KAGVTQTPRYLIKTRGQQVTLSCSPISGHRSVSWYQQTPGQGLQFLFEYFSETQRNKGNFPGRFSGRQFSNSRSEMNVSTLELGDSALYLCASSLGLAGVNEQYFGPGTRLTVT.

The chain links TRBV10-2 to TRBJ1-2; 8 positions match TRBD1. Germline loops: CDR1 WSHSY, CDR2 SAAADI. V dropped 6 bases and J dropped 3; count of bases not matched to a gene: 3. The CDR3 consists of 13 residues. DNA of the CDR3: TGCGCCAGCAGAGTGGACAGGGACTATGGCTACACCTTC. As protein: CASRVDRDYGYTF.

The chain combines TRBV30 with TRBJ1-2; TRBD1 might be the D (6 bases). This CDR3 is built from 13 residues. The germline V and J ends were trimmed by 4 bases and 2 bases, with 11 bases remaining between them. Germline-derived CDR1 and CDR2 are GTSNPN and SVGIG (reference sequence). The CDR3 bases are TGTGCCTGGAATAAGGGGGGGAACTATGGCTACACCTTC. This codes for CAWNKGGNYGYTF.

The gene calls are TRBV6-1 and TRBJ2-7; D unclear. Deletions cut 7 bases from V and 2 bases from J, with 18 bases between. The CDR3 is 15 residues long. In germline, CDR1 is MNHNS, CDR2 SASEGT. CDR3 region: CASNPSGPLPYEQYF. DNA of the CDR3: TGTGCCAGCAACCCGTCCGGGCCGCTCCCCTACGAGCAGTACTTC.

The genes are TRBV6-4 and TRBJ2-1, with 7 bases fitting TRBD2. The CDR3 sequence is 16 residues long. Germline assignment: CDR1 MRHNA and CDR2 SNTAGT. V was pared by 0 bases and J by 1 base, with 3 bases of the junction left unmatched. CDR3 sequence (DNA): TGTGCCAGCAGTGACTCACGGCGGGAGTCCTACAATGAGCAGTTCTTC. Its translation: CASSDSRRESYNEQFF.

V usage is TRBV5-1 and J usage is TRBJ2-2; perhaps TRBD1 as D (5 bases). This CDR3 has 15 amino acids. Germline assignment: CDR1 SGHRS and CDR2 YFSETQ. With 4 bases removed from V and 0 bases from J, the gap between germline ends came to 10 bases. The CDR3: CASSLMTANTGELFF. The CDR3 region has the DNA TGCGCCAGCAGCCTAATGACAGCGAACACCGGGGAGCTGTTTTTT. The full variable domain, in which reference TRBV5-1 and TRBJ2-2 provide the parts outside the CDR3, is KAGVTQTPRYLIKTRGQQVTLSCSPISGHRSVSWYQQTPGQGLQFLFEYFSETQRNKGNFPGRFSGRQFSNSRSEMNVSTLELGDSALYLCASSLMTANTGELFFGEGSRLTVL.

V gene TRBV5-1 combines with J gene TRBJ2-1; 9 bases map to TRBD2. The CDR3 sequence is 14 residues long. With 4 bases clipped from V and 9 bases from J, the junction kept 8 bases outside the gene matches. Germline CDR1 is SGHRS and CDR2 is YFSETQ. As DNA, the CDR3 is TGCGCCAGCAGCAATCCCGGGACTAGCCCTGAGCAGTTCTTC. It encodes CASSNPGTSPEQFF. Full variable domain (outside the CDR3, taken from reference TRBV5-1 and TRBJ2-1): KAGVTQTPRYLIKTRGQQVTLSCSPISGHRSVSWYQQTPGQGLQFLFEYFSETQRNKGNFPGRFSGRQFSNSRSEMNVSTLELGDSALYLCASSNPGTSPEQFFGPGTRLTVL.

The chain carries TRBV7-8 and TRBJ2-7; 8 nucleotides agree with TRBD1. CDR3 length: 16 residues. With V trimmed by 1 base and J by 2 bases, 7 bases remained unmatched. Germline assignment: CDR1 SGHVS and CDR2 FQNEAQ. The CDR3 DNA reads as TGTGCCAGCAGCTTAGTTGGCGCAGGGGGCACCTACGAGCAGTACTTC. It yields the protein CASSLVGAGGTYEQYF.

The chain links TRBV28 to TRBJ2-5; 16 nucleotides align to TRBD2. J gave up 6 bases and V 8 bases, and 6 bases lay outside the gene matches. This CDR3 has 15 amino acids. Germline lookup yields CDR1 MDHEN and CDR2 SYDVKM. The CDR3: CASGGLAGGPKTQYF. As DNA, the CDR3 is TGTGCCAGCGGGGGACTAGCGGGAGGGCCAAAGACCCAGTACTTC.

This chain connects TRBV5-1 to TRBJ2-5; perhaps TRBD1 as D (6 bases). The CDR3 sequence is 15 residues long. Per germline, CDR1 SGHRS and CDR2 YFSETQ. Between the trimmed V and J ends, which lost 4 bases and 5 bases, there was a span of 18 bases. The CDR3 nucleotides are TGCGCCAGCAGCCAAGGACAGCGCGGCAGGGAGACCCAGTACTTC. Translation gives CASSQGQRGRETQYF.

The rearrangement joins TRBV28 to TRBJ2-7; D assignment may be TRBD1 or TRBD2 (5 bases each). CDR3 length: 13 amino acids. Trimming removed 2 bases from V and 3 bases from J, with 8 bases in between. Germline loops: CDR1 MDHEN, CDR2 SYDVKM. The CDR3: CASSLGTDYEQYF. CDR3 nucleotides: TGTGCCAGCAGTTTAGGGACGGACTACGAGCAGTACTTC.

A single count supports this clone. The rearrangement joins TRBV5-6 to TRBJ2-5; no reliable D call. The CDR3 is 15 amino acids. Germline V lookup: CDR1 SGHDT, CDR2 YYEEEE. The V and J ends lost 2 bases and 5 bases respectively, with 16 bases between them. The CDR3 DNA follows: TGTGCCAGCAGCTTAGATGGCTATCTTATGGAGACCCAGTACTTC. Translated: CASSLDGYLMETQYF.

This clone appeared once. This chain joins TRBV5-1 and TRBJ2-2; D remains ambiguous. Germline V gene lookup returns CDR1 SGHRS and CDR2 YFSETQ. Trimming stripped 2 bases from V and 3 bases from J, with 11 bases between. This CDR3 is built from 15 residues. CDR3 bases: TGCGCCAGCAGCTTCGATGGGCGGTACACCGGGGAGCTGTTTTTT. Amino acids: CASSFDGRYTGELFF.

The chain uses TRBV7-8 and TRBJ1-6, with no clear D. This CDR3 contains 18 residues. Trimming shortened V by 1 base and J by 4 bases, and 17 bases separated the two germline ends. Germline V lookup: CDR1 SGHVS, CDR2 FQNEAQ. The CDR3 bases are TGTGCCAGCAGCTTAGGAAGACACGGTCGCGGGTATAATTCACCCCTCCACTTT. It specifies CASSLGRHGRGYNSPLHF.

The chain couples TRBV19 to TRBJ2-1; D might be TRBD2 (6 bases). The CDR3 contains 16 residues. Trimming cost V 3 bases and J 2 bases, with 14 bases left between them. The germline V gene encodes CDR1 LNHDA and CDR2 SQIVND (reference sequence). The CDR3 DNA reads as TGTGCCAGTAGTATGAGGGGTAGCGGAGCCTACAATGAGCAGTTCTTC. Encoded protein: CASSMRGSGAYNEQFF.

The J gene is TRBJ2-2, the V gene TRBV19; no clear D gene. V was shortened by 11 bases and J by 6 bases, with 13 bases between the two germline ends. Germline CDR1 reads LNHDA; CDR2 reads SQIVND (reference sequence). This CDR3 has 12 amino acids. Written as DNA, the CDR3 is TGTGCCCGCCCTTTTGGGCCCGGGGAGCTGTTTTTT. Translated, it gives CARPFGPGELFF. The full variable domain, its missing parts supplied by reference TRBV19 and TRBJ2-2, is DGGITQSPKYLFRKEGQNVTLSCEQNLNHDAMYWYRQDPGQGLRLIYYSQIVNDFQKGDIAEGYSVSREKKESFPLTVTSAQKNPTAFYLCARPFGPGELFFGEGSRLTVL.

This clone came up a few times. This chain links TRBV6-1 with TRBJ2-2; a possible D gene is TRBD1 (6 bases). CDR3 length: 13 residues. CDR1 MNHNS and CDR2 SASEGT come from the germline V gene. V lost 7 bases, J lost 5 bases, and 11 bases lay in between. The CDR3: CASTTGRTGELFF. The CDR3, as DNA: TGTGCCAGCACCACAGGGAGAACCGGGGAGCTGTTTTTT.